Listed below are T cell receptor beta chains from one sample, sequenced in a study of T cell responses to AZD1222 COVID-19 vaccine. Assay: immunoSEQ multiplex PCR; the TCRdb copy retains only in-frame clones and omits some. Here the sample spans approximately 50,000 clones, about 83% being singletons. Sequencing was performed on peripheral blood, taken on day 0 of AZD1222 vaccination. Receptor source: an adult in good health. CDR3s include the opening cysteine and the closing phenylalanine or tryptophan. D genes are given only for firm matches. Clone size is not always given. Where it is, it says once, few, many or a class for expanded clones.

TRBJ2-3 | . | TRBV2 | TRBD1 | CASRPGQRTDTQYF | TGTGCCAGCAGACCGGGACAGCGCACAGATACGCAGTATTTT
TRBJ2-7 | . | TRBV2 | . | CASSEVAVSYEQYF | TGTGCCAGCAGTGAGGTAGCGGTCTCCTACGAGCAGTACTTC
TRBJ1-2 | few | TRBV6-5 | . | CASSPESWNGYTF | TGTGCCAGCAGTCCGGAGTCGTGGAATGGCTACACCTTC
TRBJ2-1 | . | TRBV27 | TRBD2 | CASSYGREPYNEQFF | TGTGCCAGCAGTTACGGGCGGGAGCCCTACAATGAGCAGTTCTTC
TRBJ2-2 | . | TRBV6-2/TRBV6-3 | . | CASSLHDGRVTGELFF | TGTGCCAGCAGTCTCCACGACGGGAGAGTAACCGGGGAGCTGTTTTTT
TRBJ2-5 | . | TRBV18 | . | CASSPHPRETQYF | TGTGCCAGCTCACCCCATCCCAGGGAGACCCAGTACTTC
TRBJ2-3 | . | TRBV11-2 | TRBD2 | CASSLAGGSSSTDTQYF | TGTGCCAGCAGCTTAGCGGGGGGGTCCTCTAGCACAGATACGCAGTATTTT
TRBJ2-2 | . | TRBV18 | TRBD2 | CASSLSGRADGELFF | TGTGCCAGCTCACTTAGCGGGAGGGCCGACGGGGAGCTGTTTTTT
TRBJ1-3 | . | TRBV5-8 | . | CASKRLSGNTIYF | TGTGCCAGCAAACGACTCAGTGGAAACACCATATATTTT
TRBJ1-1 | . | TRBV10-1 | . | CASSRALNTEAFF | TGCGCCAGCAGCCGAGCATTGAACACTGAAGCTTTCTTT
TRBJ2-7 | medium-sized | TRBV14 | . | CASSPGRRGRSYEQYF | TGTGCCAGCAGCCCAGGGCGGCGGGGACGCTCCTACGAGCAGTACTTC
TRBJ1-4 | . | TRBV11-2 | . | CASSRTDSTNEKLFF | TGTGCCAGCAGCCGGACGGACTCAACTAATGAAAAACTGTTTTTT
TRBJ1-3 | . | TRBV30 | . | CAWSYSGTLYF | TGTGCCTGGAGTTACTCCGGGACCCTATATTTT
TRBJ1-4 | . | TRBV28 | TRBD1 | CASSLTGQGLFF | TGTGCCAGCAGTTTAACAGGACAGGGTCTGTTTTTT